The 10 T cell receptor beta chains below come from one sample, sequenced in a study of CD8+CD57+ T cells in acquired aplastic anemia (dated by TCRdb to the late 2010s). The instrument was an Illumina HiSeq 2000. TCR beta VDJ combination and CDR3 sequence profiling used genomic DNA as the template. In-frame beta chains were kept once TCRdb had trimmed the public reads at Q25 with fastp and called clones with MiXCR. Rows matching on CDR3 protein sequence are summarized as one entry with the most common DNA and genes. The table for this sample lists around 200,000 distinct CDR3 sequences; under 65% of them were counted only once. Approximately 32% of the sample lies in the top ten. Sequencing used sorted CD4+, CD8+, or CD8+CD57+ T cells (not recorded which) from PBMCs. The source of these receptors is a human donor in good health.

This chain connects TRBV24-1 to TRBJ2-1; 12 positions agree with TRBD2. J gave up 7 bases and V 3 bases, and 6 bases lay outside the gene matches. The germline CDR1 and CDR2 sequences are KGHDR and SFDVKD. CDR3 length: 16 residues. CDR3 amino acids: CATSDSTSGRRNEQFF. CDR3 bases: TGTGCCACCAGTGATAGTACTAGCGGGAGGCGTAATGAGCAGTTCTTC.

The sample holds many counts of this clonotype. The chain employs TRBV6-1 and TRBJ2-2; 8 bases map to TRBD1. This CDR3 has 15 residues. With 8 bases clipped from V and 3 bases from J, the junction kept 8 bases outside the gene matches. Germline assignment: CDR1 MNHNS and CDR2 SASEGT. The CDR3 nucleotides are TGTGCCAGCTCCCTTGCGACAGGGGACACCGGGGAGCTGTTTTTT. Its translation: CASSLATGDTGELFF.

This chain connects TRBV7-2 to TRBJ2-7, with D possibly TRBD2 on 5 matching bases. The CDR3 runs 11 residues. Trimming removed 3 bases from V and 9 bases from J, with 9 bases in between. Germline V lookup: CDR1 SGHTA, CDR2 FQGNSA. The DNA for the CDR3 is TGTGCCAGCAGCTTGATGGAGGTGCAGTACTTC. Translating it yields CASSLMEVQYF.

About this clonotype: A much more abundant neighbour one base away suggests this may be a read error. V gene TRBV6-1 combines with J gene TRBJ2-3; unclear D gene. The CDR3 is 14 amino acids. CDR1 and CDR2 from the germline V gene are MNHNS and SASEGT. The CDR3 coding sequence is TGTGCCAACAGTGACCGGGTCCAAGGATTTACGCAGTATTTT. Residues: CANSDRVQGFTQYF.

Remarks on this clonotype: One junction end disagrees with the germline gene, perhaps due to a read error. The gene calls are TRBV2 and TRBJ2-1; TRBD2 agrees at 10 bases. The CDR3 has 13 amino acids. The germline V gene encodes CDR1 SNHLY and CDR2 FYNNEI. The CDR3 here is CAGSDTSGMRLVF. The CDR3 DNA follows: TGTGCCGGCAGTGACACTAGCGGGATGCGTCTGGTCTTC.

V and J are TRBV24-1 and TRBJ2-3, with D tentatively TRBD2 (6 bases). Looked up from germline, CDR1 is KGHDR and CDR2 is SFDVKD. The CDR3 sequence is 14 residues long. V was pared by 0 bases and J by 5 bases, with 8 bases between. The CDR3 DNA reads TGTGCCACCAGTGATTTGGGGGGAGGAGATACGCAGTATTTT. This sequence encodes CATSDLGGGDTQYF.

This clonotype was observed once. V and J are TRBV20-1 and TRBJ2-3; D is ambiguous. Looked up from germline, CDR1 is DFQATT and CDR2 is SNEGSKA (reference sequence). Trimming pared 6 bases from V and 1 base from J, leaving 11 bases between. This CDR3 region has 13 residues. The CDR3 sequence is CSAPKTGTDTQYF. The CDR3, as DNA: TGCAGTGCGCCCAAAACGGGCACAGATACGCAGTATTTT.

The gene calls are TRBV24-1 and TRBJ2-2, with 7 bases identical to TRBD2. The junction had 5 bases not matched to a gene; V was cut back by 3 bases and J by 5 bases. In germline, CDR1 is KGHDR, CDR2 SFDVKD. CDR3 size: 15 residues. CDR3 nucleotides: TGTGCCACCAGTGATCCGAGGACTAGTACCGGGGAGCTGTTTTTT. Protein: CATSDPRTSTGELFF.

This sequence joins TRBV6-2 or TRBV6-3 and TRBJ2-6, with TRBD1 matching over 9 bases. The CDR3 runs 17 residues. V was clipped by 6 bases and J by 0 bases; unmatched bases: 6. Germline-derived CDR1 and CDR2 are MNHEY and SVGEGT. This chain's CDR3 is CASSPGQGRSGANVLTF. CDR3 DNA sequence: TGTGCCAGCAGCCCGGGACAGGGACGCTCTGGGGCCAACGTCCTGACTTTC.

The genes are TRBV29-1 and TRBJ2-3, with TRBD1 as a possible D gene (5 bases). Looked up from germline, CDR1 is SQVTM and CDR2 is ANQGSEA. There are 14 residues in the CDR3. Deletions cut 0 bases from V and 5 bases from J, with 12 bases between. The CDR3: CSVEDAGAQDTQYF. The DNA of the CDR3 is TGCAGCGTTGAAGATGCTGGGGCGCAAGATACGCAGTATTTT.